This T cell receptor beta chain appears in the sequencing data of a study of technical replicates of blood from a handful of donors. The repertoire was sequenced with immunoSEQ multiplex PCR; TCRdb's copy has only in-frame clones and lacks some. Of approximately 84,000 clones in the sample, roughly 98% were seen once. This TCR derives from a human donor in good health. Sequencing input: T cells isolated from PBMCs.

The CDR3 region has the DNA TGTGCCAGCAGCTTAGCGGAGGGTAACGGGGAGCTGTTTTTT. Encoded protein: CASSLAEGNGELFF. This chain connects TRBV7-6 to TRBJ2-2, with a possible D match to TRBD2 (6 bases). Germline CDR1 and CDR2: SGHVS and FNYEAQ. Trimming took off 0 bases at V and 7 bases at J, with 9 bases between the two ends. This CDR3 region has 14 residues.